Reported below is one T cell receptor (beta chain). Trimming cost V 3 bases and J 6 bases; bases outside gene matches: 2. Germline V gene data show CDR1 as SGHRS and CDR2 as YFSETQ. This CDR3 spans 13 amino acids. This sample stems from a study of identical twins. TCRdb reanalysed the 5' RACE reads using MiXCR and keeps one entry per CDR3 protein. The table lists about 470,000 distinct CDR3 sequences, 20% to 25% of them singletons. This sample was also put to use in a study of T cells expressing NK-cell markers. That study reports: All TCR beta repertoires analysed originated from sorted CD3+CD56+NKG2C+, CD3+CD56+NKG2C- and CD3+CD56-NKG2C+ T cells. Top CD8+ clonotypes included the dominant CD3+CD56+NKG2C+ clonotypes in several donors. There were several donors in whom these clonotypes also led the CD3+CD56-NKG2C+ fraction. HCMV specificity of expanded NKG2C+ T cell clones remained unclear.

This rearrangement joins TRBV5-1 to TRBJ2-4, with 8 bases aligning to TRBD1. The sequenced material came from CD4+ T cells sorted from blood. This receptor was obtained from a woman aged 18-29 years in good health. CDR3 sequence reads: CASSSGTGNIQYF. Here the CDR3 DNA reads TGCGCCAGCAGCTCCGGGACAGGAAACATTCAGTACTTC.